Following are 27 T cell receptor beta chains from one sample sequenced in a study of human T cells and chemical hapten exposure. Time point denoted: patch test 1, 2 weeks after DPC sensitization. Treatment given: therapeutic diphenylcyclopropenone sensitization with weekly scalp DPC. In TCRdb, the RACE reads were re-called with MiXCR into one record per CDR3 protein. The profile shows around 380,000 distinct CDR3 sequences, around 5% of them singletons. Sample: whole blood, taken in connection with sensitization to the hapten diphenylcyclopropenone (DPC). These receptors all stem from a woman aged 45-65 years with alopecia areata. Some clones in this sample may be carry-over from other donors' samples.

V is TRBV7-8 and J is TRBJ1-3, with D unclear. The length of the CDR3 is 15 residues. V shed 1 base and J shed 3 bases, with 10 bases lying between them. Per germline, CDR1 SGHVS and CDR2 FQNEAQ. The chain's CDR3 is CASSLVIGGGNTIYF. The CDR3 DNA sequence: TGTGCCAGCAGCTTAGTGATCGGAGGTGGAAACACCATATATTTT.

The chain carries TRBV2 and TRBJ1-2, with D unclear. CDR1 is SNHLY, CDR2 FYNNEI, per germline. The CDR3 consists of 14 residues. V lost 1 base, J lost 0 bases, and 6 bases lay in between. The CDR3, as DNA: TGTGCCAGCAGTGAAGACGAAGCTAACTATGGCTACACCTTC. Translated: CASSEDEANYGYTF. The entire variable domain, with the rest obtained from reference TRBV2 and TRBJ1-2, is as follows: EPEVTQTPSHQVTQMGQEVILRCVPISNHLYFYWYRQILGQKVEFLVSFYNNEISEKSEIFDDQFSVERPDGSNFTLKIRSTKLEDSAMYFCASSEDEANYGYTFGSGTRLTVV.

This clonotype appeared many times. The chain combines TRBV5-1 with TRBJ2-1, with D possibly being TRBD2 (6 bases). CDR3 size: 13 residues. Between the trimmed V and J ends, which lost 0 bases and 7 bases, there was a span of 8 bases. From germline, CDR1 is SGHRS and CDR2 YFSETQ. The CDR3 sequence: CASSLGLGNEQFF. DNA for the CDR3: TGCGCCAGCAGCTTGGGACTAGGAAATGAGCAGTTCTTC.

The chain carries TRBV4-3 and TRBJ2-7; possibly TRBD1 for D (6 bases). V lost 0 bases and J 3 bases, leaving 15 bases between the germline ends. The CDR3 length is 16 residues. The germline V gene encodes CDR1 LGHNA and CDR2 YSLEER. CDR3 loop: CASSQDLDRIIYEQYF. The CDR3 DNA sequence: TGCGCCAGCAGCCAAGATCTGGACAGAATTATCTACGAGCAGTACTTC.

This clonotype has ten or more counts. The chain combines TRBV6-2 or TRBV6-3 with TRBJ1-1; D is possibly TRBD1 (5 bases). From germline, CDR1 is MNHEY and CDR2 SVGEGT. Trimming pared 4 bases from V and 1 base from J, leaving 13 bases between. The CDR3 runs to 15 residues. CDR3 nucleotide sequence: TGTGCCAGCAGTTGGACGGGGGGGAGGAACACTGAAGCTTTCTTT. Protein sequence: CASSWTGGRNTEAFF.

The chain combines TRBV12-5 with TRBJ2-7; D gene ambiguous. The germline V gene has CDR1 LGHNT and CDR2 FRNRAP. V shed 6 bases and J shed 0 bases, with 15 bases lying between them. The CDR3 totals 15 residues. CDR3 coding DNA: TGTGCTAGTGGCCTTGACATTAGCCTCTCCTACGAGCAGTACTTC. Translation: CASGLDISLSYEQYF. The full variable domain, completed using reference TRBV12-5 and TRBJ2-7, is DARVTQTPRHKVTEMGQEVTMRCQPILGHNTVFWYRQTMMQGLELLAYFRNRAPLDDSGMPKDRFSAEMPDATLATLKIQPSEPRDSAVYFCASGLDISLSYEQYFGPGTRLTVT.

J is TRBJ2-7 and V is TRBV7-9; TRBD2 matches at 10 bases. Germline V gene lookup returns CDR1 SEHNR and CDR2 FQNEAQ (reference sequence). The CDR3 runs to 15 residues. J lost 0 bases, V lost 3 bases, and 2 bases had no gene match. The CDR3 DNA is TGTGCCAGCAGCTTGGCTAGCGGGAGCTCCTACGAGCAGTACTTC. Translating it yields CASSLASGSSYEQYF. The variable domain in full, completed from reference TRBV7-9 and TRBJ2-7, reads DTGVSQNPRHKITKRGQNVTFRCDPISEHNRLYWYRQTLGQGPEFLTYFQNEAQLEKSRLLSDRFSAERPKGSFSTLEIQRTEQGDSAMYLCASSLASGSSYEQYFGPGTRLTVT.

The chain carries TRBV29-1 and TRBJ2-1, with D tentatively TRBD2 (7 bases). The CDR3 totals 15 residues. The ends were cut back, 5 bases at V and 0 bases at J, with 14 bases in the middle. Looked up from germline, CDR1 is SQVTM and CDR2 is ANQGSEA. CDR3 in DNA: TGCAGCGTTCTAGGGGGAGGGAGCTCCTACAATGAGCAGTTCTTC. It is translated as CSVLGGGSSYNEQFF.

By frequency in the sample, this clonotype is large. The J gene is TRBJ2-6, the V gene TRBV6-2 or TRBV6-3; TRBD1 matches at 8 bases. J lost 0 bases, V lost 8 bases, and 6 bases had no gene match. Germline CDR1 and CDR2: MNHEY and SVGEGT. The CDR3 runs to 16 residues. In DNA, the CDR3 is TGTGCCAGCGCTTATACAGGGGGCTCTGGGGCCAACGTCCTGACTTTC. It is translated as CASAYTGGSGANVLTF.

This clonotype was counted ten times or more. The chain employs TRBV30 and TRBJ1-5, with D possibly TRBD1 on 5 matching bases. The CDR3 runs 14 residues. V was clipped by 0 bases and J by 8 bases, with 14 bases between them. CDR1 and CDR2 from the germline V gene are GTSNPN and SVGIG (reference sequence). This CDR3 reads CAWSVGPGSKPQHF. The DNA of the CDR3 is TGTGCCTGGAGTGTGGGGCCAGGCTCGAAGCCCCAGCATTTT.

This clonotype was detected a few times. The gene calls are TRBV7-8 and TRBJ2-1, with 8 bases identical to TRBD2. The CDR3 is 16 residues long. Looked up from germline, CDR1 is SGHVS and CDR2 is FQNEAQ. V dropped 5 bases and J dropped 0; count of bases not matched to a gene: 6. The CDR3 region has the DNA TGTGCCAGCAGCGTGTTAGCGGGGCCCTCCTACAATGAGCAGTTCTTC. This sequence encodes CASSVLAGPSYNEQFF.

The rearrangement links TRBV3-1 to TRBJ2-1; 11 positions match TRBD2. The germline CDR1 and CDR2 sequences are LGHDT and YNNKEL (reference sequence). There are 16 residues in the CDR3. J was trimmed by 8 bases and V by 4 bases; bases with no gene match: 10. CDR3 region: CASSPAIAGGPDEQFF. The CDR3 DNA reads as TGTGCCAGCAGCCCCGCAATAGCGGGGGGGCCTGATGAGCAGTTCTTC.

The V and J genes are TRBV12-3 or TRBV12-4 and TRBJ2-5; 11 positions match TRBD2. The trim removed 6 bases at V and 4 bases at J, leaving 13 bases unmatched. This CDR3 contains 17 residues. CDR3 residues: CASSPGLAAPGGETQYF. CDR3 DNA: TGTGCCAGCAGCCCGGGACTAGCGGCCCCCGGGGGAGAGACCCAGTACTTC.

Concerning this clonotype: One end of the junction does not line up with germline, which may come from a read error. The CDR3 loop is CASGQGFTVRDSPLHF. The DNA of the CDR3 is TGTGCCAGCGGCCAAGGATTCACCGTCCGGGATTCACCCCTCCACTTT. The rearrangement joins TRBV14 to TRBJ1-6, with no clear D. CDR1 and CDR2 from the germline V gene are SGHDN and FVKESK. The CDR3 runs to 16 residues.

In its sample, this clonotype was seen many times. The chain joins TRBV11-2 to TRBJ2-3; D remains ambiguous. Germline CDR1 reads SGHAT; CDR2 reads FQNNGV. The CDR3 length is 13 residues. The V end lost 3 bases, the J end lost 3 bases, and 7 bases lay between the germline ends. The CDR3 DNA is TGTGCCAGCAGCTTTTTCGGGACAGATACGCAGTATTTT. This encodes CASSFFGTDTQYF.

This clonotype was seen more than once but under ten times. The DNA for the CDR3 is TGCAGCGTTCAACAGGGGGCGAGAGGCTACACCTTC. Amino acid sequence: CSVQQGARGYTF. The chain employs TRBV29-1 and TRBJ1-2; 9 positions match TRBD1. The germline V gene has CDR1 SQVTM and CDR2 ANQGSEA. V shed 5 bases, J shed 8 bases, and the junction held 6 bases outside the gene matches. The CDR3 runs 12 residues. The variable domain in full, completed from reference TRBV29-1 and TRBJ1-2, reads SAVISQKPSRDICQRGTSLTIQCQVDSQVTMMFWYRQQPGQSLTLIATANQGSEATYESGFVIDKFPISRPNLTFSTLTVSNMSPEDSSIYLCSVQQGARGYTFGSGTRLTVV.

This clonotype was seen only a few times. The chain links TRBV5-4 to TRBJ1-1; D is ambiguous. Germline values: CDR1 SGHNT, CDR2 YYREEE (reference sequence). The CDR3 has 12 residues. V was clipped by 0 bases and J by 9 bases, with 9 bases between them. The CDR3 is CASSLAGGKAFF. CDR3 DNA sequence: TGTGCCAGCAGCTTGGCCGGAGGGAAAGCTTTCTTT.

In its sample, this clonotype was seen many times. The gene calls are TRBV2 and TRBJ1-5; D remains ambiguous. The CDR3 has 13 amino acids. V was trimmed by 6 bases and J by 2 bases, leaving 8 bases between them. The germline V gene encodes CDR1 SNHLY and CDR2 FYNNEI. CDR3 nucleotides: TGTGCCAGCAGCGACGGGCGCAATCAGCCCCAGCATTTT. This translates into CASSDGRNQPQHF.

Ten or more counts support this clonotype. In nucleotides, the CDR3 is TGTGCCAGCAGTTACTCGGGGTCCCAAGAGACCCAGTACTTC. Protein product: CASSYSGSQETQYF. This chain joins TRBV6-5 and TRBJ2-5; D unresolved. Between the trimmed V and J ends, which lost 0 bases and 1 base, there was a span of 6 bases. The CDR3 has 14 residues. Per germline, CDR1 MNHEY and CDR2 SVGAGI.

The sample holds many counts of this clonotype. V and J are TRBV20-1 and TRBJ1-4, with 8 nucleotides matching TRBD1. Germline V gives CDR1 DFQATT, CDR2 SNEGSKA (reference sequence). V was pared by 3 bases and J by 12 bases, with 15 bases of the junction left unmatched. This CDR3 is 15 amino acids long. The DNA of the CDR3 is TGCAGTGCTAGGCGGGGGATCAGGGGGCGCTTAGAACTGTTTTTT. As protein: CSARRGIRGRLELFF.

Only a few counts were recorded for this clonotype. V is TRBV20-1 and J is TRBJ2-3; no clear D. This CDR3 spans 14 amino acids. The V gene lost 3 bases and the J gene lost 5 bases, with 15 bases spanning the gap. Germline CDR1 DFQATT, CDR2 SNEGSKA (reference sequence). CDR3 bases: TGCAGTGCTAGTTCCTTCGGGCGGATAGATACGCAGTATTTT. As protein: CSASSFGRIDTQYF.

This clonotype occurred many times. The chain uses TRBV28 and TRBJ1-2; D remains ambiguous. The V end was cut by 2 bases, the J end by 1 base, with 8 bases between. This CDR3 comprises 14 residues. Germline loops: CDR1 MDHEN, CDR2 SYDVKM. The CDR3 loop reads CASSLTDVNYGYTF. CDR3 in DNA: TGTGCCAGCAGTTTAACGGATGTTAACTATGGCTACACCTTC.

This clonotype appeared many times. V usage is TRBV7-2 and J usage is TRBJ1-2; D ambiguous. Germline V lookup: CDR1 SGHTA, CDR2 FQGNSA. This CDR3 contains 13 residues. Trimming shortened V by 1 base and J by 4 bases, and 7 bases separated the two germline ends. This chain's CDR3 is CASSLDGIYGYTF. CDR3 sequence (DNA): TGTGCCAGCAGCTTAGATGGAATCTATGGCTACACCTTC.

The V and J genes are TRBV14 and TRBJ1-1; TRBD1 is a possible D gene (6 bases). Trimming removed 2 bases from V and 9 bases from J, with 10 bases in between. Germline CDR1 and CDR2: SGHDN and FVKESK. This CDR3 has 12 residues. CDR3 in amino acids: CASSQIGTKAFF. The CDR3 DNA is TGTGCCAGCAGCCAAATCGGGACAAAAGCTTTCTTT.

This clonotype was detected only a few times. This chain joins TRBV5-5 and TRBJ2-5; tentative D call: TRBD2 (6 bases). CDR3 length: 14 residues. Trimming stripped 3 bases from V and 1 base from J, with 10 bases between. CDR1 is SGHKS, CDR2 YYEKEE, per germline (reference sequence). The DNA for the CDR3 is TGTGCCAGCAGCTCACCGGGACTCCAAGAGACCCAGTACTTC. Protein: CASSSPGLQETQYF.

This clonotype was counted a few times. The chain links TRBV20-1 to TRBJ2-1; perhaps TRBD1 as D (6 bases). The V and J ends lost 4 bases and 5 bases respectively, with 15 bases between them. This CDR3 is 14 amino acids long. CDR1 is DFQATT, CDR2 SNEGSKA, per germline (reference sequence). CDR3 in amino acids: CSATRQAIDNEQFF. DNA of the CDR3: TGCAGTGCTACCAGACAGGCTATTGACAATGAGCAGTTCTTC.

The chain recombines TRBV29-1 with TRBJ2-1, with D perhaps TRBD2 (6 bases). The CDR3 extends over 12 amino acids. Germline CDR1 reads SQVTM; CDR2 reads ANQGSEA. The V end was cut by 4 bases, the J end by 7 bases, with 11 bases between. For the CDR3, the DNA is TGCAGCGTTGTTGGAGGGTCGAATGAGCAGTTCTTC. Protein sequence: CSVVGGSNEQFF.